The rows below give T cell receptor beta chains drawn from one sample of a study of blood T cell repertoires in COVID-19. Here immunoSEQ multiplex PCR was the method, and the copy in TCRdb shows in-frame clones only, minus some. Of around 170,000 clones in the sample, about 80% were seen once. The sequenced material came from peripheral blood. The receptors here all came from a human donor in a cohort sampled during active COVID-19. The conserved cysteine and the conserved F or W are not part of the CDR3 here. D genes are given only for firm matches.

ASSYSISGSYEQY	TRBV6-5	TRBD2	TRBJ2-7
ASSLDGVAGNEQF	TRBV11-3	TRBD2	TRBJ2-1
ASSWLPGQGNQPQH	TRBV5-5	TRBD1	TRBJ1-5
RALLIADSYEQY	TRBV29-1	NA	TRBJ2-7
ASSRGSGQISYEQY	TRBV3-1/TRBV3-2	TRBD1	TRBJ2-7
AWSGLPKEGGEKLF	TRBV30	NA	TRBJ1-4
ASSYRSGGSYEQY	TRBV6-5	TRBD2	TRBJ2-7
ASSQAPGVNEQF	TRBV3-1/TRBV3-2	NA	TRBJ2-1
ASSSAGQTYGYT	TRBV28	TRBD1	TRBJ1-2
ASRGTGREQY	TRBV12-3/TRBV12-4	TRBD1	TRBJ2-7
ASSLVGWGNTIY	TRBV5-1	NA	TRBJ1-3
AGGLVGSETQY	TRBV4-1	NA	TRBJ2-5
ASSYSIPRGQLHSGANVLT	TRBV6-2/TRBV6-3	TRBD1	TRBJ2-6
ASSQDTQTFNEQF	TRBV3-1/TRBV3-2	NA	TRBJ2-1
AITSGIGYEQY	TRBV10-2	TRBD2	TRBJ2-7
ATSRYAPGQGYEQY	TRBV15	TRBD1	TRBJ2-7
ASSPGLAGGGTDTQY	TRBV5-1	TRBD2	TRBJ2-3
ASSASGGDNLQEQF	TRBV6-1	TRBD2	TRBJ2-1
ASSLDSQDRGSYEQY	TRBV5-4	TRBD1	TRBJ2-7
ASSVGQGSLSSYNEQF	TRBV25-1	TRBD1	TRBJ2-1
ATSRQGTSGTNEQF	TRBV15	TRBD2	TRBJ2-1
ASTGMGSGELF	TRBV19	NA	TRBJ2-2
ASSFKRPGLTDSGANVLT	TRBV27	NA	TRBJ2-6
ASSTPGRPPYEQY	TRBV6-2/TRBV6-3	NA	TRBJ2-7
ASSLGVSPDTQY	TRBV5-6	NA	TRBJ2-3
ASSPGQSLVQPQH	TRBV28	NA	TRBJ1-5
ASSQASTGYGYT	TRBV3-1/TRBV3-2	NA	TRBJ1-2
ASSRQYNEQF	TRBV7-2	NA	TRBJ2-1
ASSEGGPSPLH	TRBV6-4	TRBD1	TRBJ1-6
ASSYGTGGNYEQY	TRBV6-6	TRBD1	TRBJ2-7
AISDPGRRTPYNEQF	TRBV10-3	TRBD2	TRBJ2-1
ASRPGTGITQPQH	TRBV19	TRBD1	TRBJ1-5
ASSSFYEQY	TRBV7-2	NA	TRBJ2-7
SVQTVNQPQH	TRBV29-1	NA	TRBJ1-5
ASSQEVTSGMGTQY	TRBV14	TRBD2	TRBJ2-3
ASSGQVLYEQY	TRBV13	TRBD1	TRBJ2-7
ASSRGQGMEKLF	TRBV6-5	TRBD1	TRBJ1-4
ASSLSARATQY	TRBV13	NA	TRBJ2-3
ASTLSNWGQGYTGELF	TRBV28	TRBD1	TRBJ2-2
ASSVDGGLGYEQY	TRBV9	NA	TRBJ2-7
ASSEALRNSPLH	TRBV2	NA	TRBJ1-6
ASSLVVGGRGAYEQY	TRBV5-8	TRBD2	TRBJ2-7
ASSLDLSGSQY	TRBV11-2	NA	TRBJ2-3